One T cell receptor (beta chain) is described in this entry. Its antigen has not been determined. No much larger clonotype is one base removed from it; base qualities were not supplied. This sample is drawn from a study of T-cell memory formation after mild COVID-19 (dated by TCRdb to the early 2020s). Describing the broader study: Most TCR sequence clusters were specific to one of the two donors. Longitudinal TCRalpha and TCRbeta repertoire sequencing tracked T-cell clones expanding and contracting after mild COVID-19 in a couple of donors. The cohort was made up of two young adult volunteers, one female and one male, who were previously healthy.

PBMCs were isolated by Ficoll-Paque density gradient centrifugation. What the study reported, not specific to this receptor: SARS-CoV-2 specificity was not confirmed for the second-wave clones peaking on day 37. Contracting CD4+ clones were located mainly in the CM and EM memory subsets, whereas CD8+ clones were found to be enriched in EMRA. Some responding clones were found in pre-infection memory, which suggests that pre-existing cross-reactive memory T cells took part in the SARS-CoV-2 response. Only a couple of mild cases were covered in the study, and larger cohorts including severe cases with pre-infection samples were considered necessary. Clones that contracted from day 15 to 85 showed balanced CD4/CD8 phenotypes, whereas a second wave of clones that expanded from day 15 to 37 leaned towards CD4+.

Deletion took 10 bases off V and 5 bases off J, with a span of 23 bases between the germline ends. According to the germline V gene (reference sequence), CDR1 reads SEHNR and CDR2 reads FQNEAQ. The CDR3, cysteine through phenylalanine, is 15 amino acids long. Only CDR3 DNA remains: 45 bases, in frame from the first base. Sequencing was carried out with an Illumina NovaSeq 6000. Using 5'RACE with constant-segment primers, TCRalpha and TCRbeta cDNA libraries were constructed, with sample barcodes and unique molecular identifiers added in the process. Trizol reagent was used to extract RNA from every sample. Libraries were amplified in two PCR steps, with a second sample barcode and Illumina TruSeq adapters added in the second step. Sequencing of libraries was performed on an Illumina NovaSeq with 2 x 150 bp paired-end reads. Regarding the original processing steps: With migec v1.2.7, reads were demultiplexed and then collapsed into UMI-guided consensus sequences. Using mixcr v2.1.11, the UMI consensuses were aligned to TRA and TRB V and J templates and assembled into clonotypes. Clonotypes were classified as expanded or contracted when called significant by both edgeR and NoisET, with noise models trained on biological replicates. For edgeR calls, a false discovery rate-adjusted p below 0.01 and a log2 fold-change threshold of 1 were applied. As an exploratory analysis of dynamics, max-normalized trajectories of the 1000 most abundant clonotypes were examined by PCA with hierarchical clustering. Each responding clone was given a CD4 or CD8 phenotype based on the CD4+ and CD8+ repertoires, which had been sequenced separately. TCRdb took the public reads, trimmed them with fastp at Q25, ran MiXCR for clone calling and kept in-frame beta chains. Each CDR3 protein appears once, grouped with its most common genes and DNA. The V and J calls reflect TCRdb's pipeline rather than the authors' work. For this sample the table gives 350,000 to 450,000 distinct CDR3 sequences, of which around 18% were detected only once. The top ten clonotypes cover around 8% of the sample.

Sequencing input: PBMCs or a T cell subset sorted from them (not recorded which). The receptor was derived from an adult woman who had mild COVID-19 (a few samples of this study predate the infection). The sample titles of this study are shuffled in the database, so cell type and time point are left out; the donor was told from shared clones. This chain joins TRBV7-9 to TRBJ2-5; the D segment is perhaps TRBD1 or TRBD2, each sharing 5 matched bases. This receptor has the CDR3 CATLPPGPHRETQYF. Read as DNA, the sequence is TGTGCCACCCTCCCGCCGGGACCCCATCGGGAGACCCAGTACTTC.